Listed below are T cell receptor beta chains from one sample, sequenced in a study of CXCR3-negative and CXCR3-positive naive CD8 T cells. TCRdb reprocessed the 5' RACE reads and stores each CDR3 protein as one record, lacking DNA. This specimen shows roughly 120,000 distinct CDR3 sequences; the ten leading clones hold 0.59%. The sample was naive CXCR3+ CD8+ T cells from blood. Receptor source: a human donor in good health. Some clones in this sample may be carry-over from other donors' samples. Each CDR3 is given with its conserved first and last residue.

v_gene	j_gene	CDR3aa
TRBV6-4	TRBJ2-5	CASSNPGLGGSSKQTQYF
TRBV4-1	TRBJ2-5	CASSQVVGAETQYF
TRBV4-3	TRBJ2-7	CASSPDRVANEQYF
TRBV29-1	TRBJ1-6	CSVMTGSGGPLHF
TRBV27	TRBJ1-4	CASSTQGTNEKLFF
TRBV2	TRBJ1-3	CASSADPEDTIYF
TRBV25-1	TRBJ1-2	CATLEGSANYGYTF
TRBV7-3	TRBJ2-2	CASSSPSGGLYGELFF
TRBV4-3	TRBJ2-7	CASSQDVSSSFYEQYF
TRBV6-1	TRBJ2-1	CASSYEEDRVWIGQFF
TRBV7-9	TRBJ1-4	CASSATGEGTNEKLFF
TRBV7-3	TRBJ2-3	CASSFRDRGADTQYF
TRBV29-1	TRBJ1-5	CSVEEDSNQPQHF
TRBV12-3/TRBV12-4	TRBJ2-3	CASSTLVGGQGPHTYTDTQYF
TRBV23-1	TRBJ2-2	CASRLLWAGHANTGELFF
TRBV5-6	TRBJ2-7	CASSLGLAGVLDEQYF
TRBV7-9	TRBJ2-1	CAGTSGPYNEQFF
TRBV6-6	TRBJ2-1	CASSYDQGLAYNEQFF
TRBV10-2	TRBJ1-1	CASSESGPEIGSNTEAFF
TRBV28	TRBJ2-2	CASSFPGWGHNTGELFF
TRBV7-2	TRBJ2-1	CASSLVPGASGSSYNEQFF
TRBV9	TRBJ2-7	CASSVDGGSYEQYF
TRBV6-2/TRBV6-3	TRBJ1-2	CASSYTPRTAGLWGYTF
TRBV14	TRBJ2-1	CASSRKVGSWSEQFF
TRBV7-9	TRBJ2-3	CASSLTGLAELTDTQYF
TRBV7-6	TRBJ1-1	CASSQTGTEAFF
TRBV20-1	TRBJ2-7	CSASGTGRSYEQYF
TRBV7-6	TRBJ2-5	CASRPGTSGPQETQYF
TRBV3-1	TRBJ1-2	CASSQEGRLYGYTF
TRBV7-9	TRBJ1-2	CASSLGHNYGYTF
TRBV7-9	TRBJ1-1	CASNFGLTEAFF
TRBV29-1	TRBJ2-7	CSVEDLSTGQYF
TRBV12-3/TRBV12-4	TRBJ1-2	CAIKPNPDSINYGYTF
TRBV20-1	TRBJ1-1	CSARPTGVDTEAFF
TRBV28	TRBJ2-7	CASSSRTGSAYKQYF
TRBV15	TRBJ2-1	CATSRDFGDNEQFF
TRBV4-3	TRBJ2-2	CASSQPGQIFTGELFF
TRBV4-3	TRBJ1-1	CASSQVKAPGTEAFF
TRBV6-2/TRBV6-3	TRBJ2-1	CASSDLAVISYNEQFF
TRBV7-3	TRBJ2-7	CASSLIGGGEQYF
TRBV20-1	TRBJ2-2	CSARAPGRETGELFF
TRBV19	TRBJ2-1	CASSKTPYNEQFF
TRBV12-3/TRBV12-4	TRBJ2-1	CASSSDRGLWNEQFF
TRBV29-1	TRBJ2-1	CSVIFQGNNDEQFF
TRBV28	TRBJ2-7	CASSPEYGSYEQYF
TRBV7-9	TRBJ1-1	CASSPQPGQYMNTEAFF
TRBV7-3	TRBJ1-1	CASSHAAGGHTEAFF
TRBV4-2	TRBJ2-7	CASSPEFGATYEQYF
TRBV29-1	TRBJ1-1	CSVGGTRNTEAFF
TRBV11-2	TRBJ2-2	CASSLGTGTNTGELFF
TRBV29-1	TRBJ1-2	CSVGYQLGQGADLYGYTF
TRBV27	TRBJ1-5	CASSTWDRRGQPQHF
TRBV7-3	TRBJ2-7	CASSLIGGEEQYF
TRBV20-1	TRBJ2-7	CSASARARHEQYF
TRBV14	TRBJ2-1	CASSQGYSPYNEQFF
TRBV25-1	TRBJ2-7	CASTGTVTYEQYF
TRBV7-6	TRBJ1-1	CASSYANTEAFF
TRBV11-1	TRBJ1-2	CASSRTGYGYTF
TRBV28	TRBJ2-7	CASSWREGSSYEQYF